The TCR beta chain under discussion was sequenced for a study of blood T cell repertoires in COVID-19. Study context: Acute and convalescent COVID-19 samples came from the United States, Italy and Spain. Sample material is recorded as cDNA or gDNA derived from T cells, B-cell-depleted T cells, or PBMCs.

This CDR3 is built from 14 residues. Per the germline V gene, CDR1 is SQVTM and CDR2 is ANQGSEA. The V and J ends lost 6 bases and 1 base, in that order; junction bases with no gene match: 5. Under the authors' procedure: The authors estimated nucleated cell counts from reference gene primer amplification. Clones were sequenced by immunoSEQ multiplex PCR, and TCRdb holds only the in-frame ones, with some missing. V, J and clone size are those of that table, while D and trimming were read from the DNA. The data hold 90,000 to 150,000 clones, with approximately 90% observed a single time. This chain uses TRBV29-1 with TRBJ2-5, with TRBD2 matching over 10 bases. This TCR was sampled from a human donor with acute or convalescent COVID-19. The donor label of this sample is uncertain. Sequenced: peripheral blood. The chain's CDR3 is CSVRTSGTQETQYF. For the CDR3, the DNA is TGCAGCGTGCGGACTAGCGGAACCCAAGAGACCCAGTACTTC.